The table lists the clone carrying this T cell receptor (beta chain) with a few counts. Its antigen remains unknown. The donors, all of them Caucasian adults, lived in Nashville, Tennessee. CD4+ cells yielded CD45RA+ naive and CD45RA-negative memory subsets. The data were obtained in a study of shared clonotypes between healthy human individuals. Study-wide results and caveats: Memory subsets generally showed lower estimated richness than naive subsets. Measured sharing among donors was expected to vary with sequencing depth.

The assay was immunoSEQ multiplex PCR, and TCRdb's table has in-frame clones only and misses some. Among about a million clones, about 74% were seen once, and the ten largest hold nearly 1.5%. This CDR3 has 14 amino acids. Trimming at V came to 4 bases and at J to 8 bases, leaving 8 bases not matched to a gene. CDR1 is MDHEN and CDR2 is SYDVKM in the germline V gene. The clonotype was recovered from a man between 18 and 35 years old in good health. The specimen sequenced was memory CD4+ T cells sorted from blood. The subset here: CD45RA-negative fraction. The chain has TRBV28 and TRBJ1-2; 9 nucleotides agree with TRBD1. The CDR3 DNA reads as TGTGCCAGCAGTTCACCGGGACAGGGTCCGGGCTACACCTTC. Translation gives CASSSPGQGPGYTF.